The 17 T cell receptor beta chains reported below all come from one sample, sequenced in a study of T cells in localized non-small cell lung cancer. Clones were read by immunoSEQ multiplex PCR, and TCRdb kept only the in-frame ones, dropping some. The data hold approximately 40,000 clones, with around 86% observed a single time. The material sequenced was peripheral blood, taken before any cancer treatment. The receptor set was obtained from a man aged 18 to 49 with stage I lung adenocarcinoma.

V gene TRBV25-1 combines with J gene TRBJ1-6; D is undetermined. V dropped 1 base and J dropped 10 bases, with 8 bases sitting between them. The V gene's germline CDR1 is MGHDK and CDR2 SYGVNS. The CDR3 contains 13 residues. CDR3 loop: CASSESVDSPLHF. The CDR3 DNA follows: TGTGCCAGCAGTGAATCTGTGGACTCACCCCTCCACTTT.

This chain joins TRBV5-4 and TRBJ1-1; D gene ambiguous. V shed 2 bases and J shed 1 base, with 9 bases lying between them. Looked up from germline, CDR1 is SGHNT and CDR2 is YYREEE (reference sequence). The CDR3 loop spans 14 amino acids. CDR3 DNA sequence: TGTGCCAGCAGCTTTATTCAGGAGAACACTGAAGCTTTCTTT. Its protein is CASSFIQENTEAFF. The full variable domain, with the rest looked up from reference TRBV5-4 and TRBJ1-1, is ETGVTQSPTHLIKTRGQQVTLRCSSQSGHNTVSWYQQALGQGPQFIFQYYREEENGRGNFPPRFSGLQFPNYSSELNVNALELDDSALYLCASSFIQENTEAFFGQGTRLTVV.

This clone was observed a single time. The chain joins TRBV28 to TRBJ2-5; the D is unclear. The CDR3 contains 10 residues. The germline CDR1 and CDR2 sequences are MDHEN and SYDVKM. As DNA, the CDR3 is TGTTGCAACAGCCAAGAGACCCAGTACTTC. Translating it yields CCNSQETQYF.

The chain is built from TRBV6-5 and TRBJ1-1; D unresolved. CDR1 MNHEY and CDR2 SVGAGI come from the germline V gene. V dropped 6 bases and J dropped 1 base, with 9 bases sitting between them. There are 13 residues in the CDR3. CDR3 loop: CASSLSGNTEAFF. The CDR3 coding sequence is TGTGCCAGCAGCCTCTCGGGGAACACTGAAGCTTTCTTT.

This chain connects TRBV4-1 to TRBJ2-5, with 7 bases identical to TRBD2. CDR1 and CDR2 (germline): MGHRA, YSYEKL. V gave up 0 bases and J gave up 1 base; unmatched junction bases: 2. This CDR3 is 15 amino acids long. The CDR3: CASSQEGTTQETQYF. The DNA of the CDR3 is TGCGCCAGCAGCCAAGAGGGGACTACCCAAGAGACCCAGTACTTC.

This clone has just one count. The chain links TRBV5-5 to TRBJ1-1; maybe TRBD1 (6 bases). Looked up from germline, CDR1 is SGHKS and CDR2 is YYEKEE (reference sequence). V was clipped by 2 bases and J by 0 bases, with 11 bases between them. CDR3 length: 15 amino acids. Written as DNA, the CDR3 is TGTGCCAGCAGCTTAAGGACAGCCATGAACACTGAAGCTTTCTTT. It encodes CASSLRTAMNTEAFF.

The chain recombines TRBV6-5 with TRBJ1-2, with 7 positions matching TRBD1. The germline V gene has CDR1 MNHEY and CDR2 SVGAGI. The CDR3 is 14 amino acids. The junction had 8 bases not matched to a gene; V was cut back by 6 bases and J by 4 bases. This CDR3 reads CASRDLDRLYGYTF. In nucleotides, the CDR3 is TGTGCCAGCAGGGACTTGGACAGGCTCTATGGCTACACCTTC.

CDR3 DNA sequence: TGTGCCAGCAGCTCAGTCCTGGTCCCACAAGTGGACACTGAAGCTTTCTTT. This gives the protein CASSSVLVPQVDTEAFF. V is TRBV11-2 and J is TRBJ1-1; D not resolved. Germline-derived CDR1 and CDR2 are SGHAT and FQNNGV. V lost 4 bases, J lost 3 bases, and 21 bases lay in between. The CDR3 totals 17 residues.

The chain has TRBV19 and TRBJ1-1, with D uncertain. Trimming took off 4 bases at V and 8 bases at J, with 8 bases between the two ends. The germline V gene has CDR1 LNHDA and CDR2 SQIVND (reference sequence). The CDR3 is made up of 11 amino acids. CDR3 in amino acids: CASSSFAEAFF. The DNA of the CDR3 is TGTGCCAGTAGTAGTTTTGCGGAAGCTTTCTTT.

This rearrangement joins TRBV25-1 to TRBJ1-2; tentatively, D is TRBD1 (5 bases). Germline lookup yields CDR1 MGHDK and CDR2 SYGVNS. CDR3 length: 14 amino acids. Trimming took off 9 bases at V and 2 bases at J, with 16 bases between the two ends. The CDR3: CASSPRGFNYGYTF. For the CDR3, the DNA is TGTGCCAGTTCACCTAGGGGATTCAACTATGGCTACACCTTC.

The chain has TRBV5-5 and TRBJ2-3, with TRBD1 matching over 7 bases. Germline CDR1 reads SGHKS; CDR2 reads YYEKEE (reference sequence). CDR3 length: 15 residues. V shed 0 bases, J shed 1 base, and the junction held 2 bases outside the gene matches. CDR3 protein: CASSLGDRRTDTQYF. In DNA form, the CDR3 reads TGTGCCAGCAGCTTGGGGGACAGACGCACAGATACGCAGTATTTT. The variable domain in full, completed from reference TRBV5-5 and TRBJ2-3, reads DAGVTQSPTHLIKTRGQQVTLRCSPISGHKSVSWYQQVLGQGPQFIFQYYEKEERGRGNFPDRFSARQFPNYSSELNVNALLLGDSALYLCASSLGDRRTDTQYFGPGTRLTVL.

The chain has TRBV30 and TRBJ1-6; D perhaps matches TRBD1 (5 bases). Trimming took off 5 bases at V and 7 bases at J, with 15 bases between the two ends. There are 14 residues in the CDR3. Germline lookup yields CDR1 GTSNPN and CDR2 SVGIG (reference sequence). The chain's CDR3 is CAWGQGVGNSPLHF. For the CDR3, the DNA is TGTGCCTGGGGGCAGGGAGTGGGGAATTCACCCCTCCACTTT.

This clone came up a few times. The rearrangement links TRBV5-1 to TRBJ2-7, with D tentatively TRBD1 or TRBD2 (5 bases each). V was trimmed by 4 bases and J by 1 base, leaving 12 bases between them. CDR3 length equals 14 residues. The germline CDR1 and CDR2 sequences are SGHRS and YFSETQ. This CDR3 reads CASSRDPTSYEQYF. The CDR3 DNA follows: TGCGCCAGCAGCCGGGACCCCACGTCCTACGAGCAGTACTTC.

Written as DNA, the CDR3 is TGTGCCAGCAGTCTCTCCGATTCACCCCTCCACTTT. It encodes CASSLSDSPLHF. The chain has TRBV28 and TRBJ1-6, with D hard to call. The CDR3 sequence is 12 residues long. Per germline, CDR1 MDHEN and CDR2 SYDVKM. Trimming left V 5 bases short and J 8 bases short, with 7 bases between.

The chain joins TRBV7-9 to TRBJ1-4; no firm D call. Germline V gene lookup returns CDR1 SEHNR and CDR2 FQNEAQ (reference sequence). Trimming pared 5 bases from V and 5 bases from J, leaving 15 bases between. This CDR3 is 15 amino acids long. This CDR3 reads CASSPGRGLNEKLFF. DNA of the CDR3: TGTGCCAGCAGCCCCGGACGGGGTTTGAATGAAAAACTGTTTTTT.

V and J are TRBV7-9 and TRBJ2-7, with a weak D call TRBD1 (6 bases). Trimming removed 5 bases from V and 4 bases from J, with 18 bases in between. Germline CDR1 reads SEHNR; CDR2 reads FQNEAQ (reference sequence). The CDR3 length is 15 residues. In DNA form, the CDR3 reads TGTGCCAGCAGCGGCCCGGGACAACTCCGTTACGAGCAGTACTTC. This translates into CASSGPGQLRYEQYF.

V and J are TRBV30 and TRBJ1-2; 7 bases are a match to TRBD1. The V and J ends lost 4 bases and 8 bases, in that order; junction bases with no gene match: 10. The CDR3 consists of 13 residues. Germline lookup yields CDR1 GTSNPN and CDR2 SVGIG (reference sequence). CDR3 bases: TGTGCCTGGAATCCACAGGGCAGGGGGGGCTACACCTTC. Translated: CAWNPQGRGGYTF.